This T cell receptor (beta chain) was observed in a study of blood T cells in healthy people across ages. General study points: Long-lived donors had more naive CD4+ cells and higher diversity than aged donors. Roughly linear age-related decline in beta diversity appeared, significant by age 40.

This clonotype came up a few times. Its antigen remains unidentified. Germline CDR1 is MNHEY and CDR2 is SVGAGI. V was clipped by 2 bases and J by 11 bases, with 15 bases between them. The CDR3 is 13 residues long. It was approximately 10 milliliters of peripheral blood that were drawn from each donor. Per-sample yields of isolated PBMCs were at least 6 million. PCR was performed a second time for about 7 to 11 cycles using a sample-barcoded 5' primer and a J-beta primer mix. TCRdb re-called the 5' RACE reads with MiXCR, one entry per CDR3 protein. The profile shows 700,000 to 800,000 distinct CDR3 sequences, 35% to 45% of them singletons.

Sequencing was performed on blood. The TCR comes from a woman aged 55 to 70 in good health. J is TRBJ2-5 and V is TRBV6-5, with D unresolved. The CDR3 DNA is TGTGCCAGCAGTTACGGCCTATCGAATGAGCAGTACTTC. Translating gives CASSYGLSNEQYF.